This is a list of T cell receptor beta chains from one sample in a study of cytomegalovirus exposure and HLA in healthy donors. Profiled with immunoSEQ multiplex PCR; TCRdb holds only in-frame clones, not every one. The sample records approximately 86,000 clones, 85% being singletons. Sequencing used PBMCs. The receptor source for this set is a man aged 35 to 55 in good health and CMV-seropositive. The CDR3 runs from the conserved cysteine through the conserved F or W. A D gene is named only where the DNA matches it firmly. Size tells how often a clone was seen (once, few, many) or the class of an expanded clone, and some rows leave it out.

>13|TRBV29-1|TRBJ2-5|-|-
CSVVWTAQETQYF
TGCAGCGTTGTTTGGACAGCTCAAGAGACCCAGTACTTC
>15|TRBV5-1|TRBJ1-5|once|TRBD1
CASSPDGDRNQPQHF
TGCGCCAGCAGCCCGGACGGGGACAGAAATCAGCCCCAGCATTTT
>14|TRBV6-1|TRBJ2-7|once|-
CASSEAPGVYEQYF
TGTGCCAGCAGTGAAGCCCCCGGGGTGTACGAGCAGTACTTC
>16|TRBV14|TRBJ2-1|-|TRBD2
CASSHIAGFPRDEQFF
TGTGCCAGCAGCCATATAGCGGGATTTCCTAGAGATGAGCAGTTCTTC
>16|TRBV7-2|TRBJ2-1|-|TRBD2
CASSPELAGGRNEQFF
TGTGCCAGCAGCCCCGAACTAGCGGGAGGGCGAAATGAGCAGTTCTTC
>17|TRBV4-1|TRBJ2-2|-|TRBD1
CASSHRGQGARTGELFF
TGCGCCAGCAGCCATCGGGGACAGGGGGCGAGGACCGGGGAGCTGTTTTTT
>12|TRBV2|TRBJ2-7|once|-
CASRAPSYEQYF
TGTGCCAGCAGAGCCCCGTCCTACGAGCAGTACTTC
>14|TRBV7-9|TRBJ2-5|-|TRBD1
CASSRQGSAETQYF
TGTGCCAGCAGCCGACAGGGTTCGGCCGAGACCCAGTACTTC
>14|TRBV9|TRBJ2-2|-|-
CASCDTGSTGELFF
TGTGCCAGTTGCGATACAGGGTCCACCGGGGAGCTGTTTTTT
>14|TRBV11-3|TRBJ1-2|-|-
CASSLGTESYGYTF
TGTGCCAGCAGCTTAGGGACAGAGTCCTATGGCTACACCTTC
>15|TRBV15|TRBJ2-7|few|-
CATSRDLGAPYEQYF
TGTGCCACCAGCAGAGATCTGGGGGCCCCCTACGAGCAGTACTTC
>14|TRBV9|TRBJ1-1|-|TRBD1
CAGSPGQRNTEAFF
TGTGCCGGCAGCCCGGGACAGCGGAACACTGAAGCTTTCTTT
>16|TRBV4-1|TRBJ1-4|-|-
CASSQRVGPRDEKLFF
TGCGCCAGCAGCCAAAGAGTAGGTCCTAGAGATGAAAAACTGTTTTTT
>13|TRBV2|TRBJ2-1|-|-
CASGRAAYNEQFF
TGTGCCAGCGGGCGGGCGGCCTACAATGAGCAGTTCTTC
>15|TRBV27|TRBJ2-1|-|TRBD1
CASNSAGQGINEQFF
TGTGCCAGCAACAGCGCGGGACAGGGGATCAATGAGCAGTTCTTC
>16|TRBV18|TRBJ2-7|-|TRBD2
CASSPPSSGGANEQYF
TGTGCCAGCTCACCACCATCTAGCGGGGGGGCAAACGAGCAGTACTTC
>16|TRBV5-6|TRBJ2-1|-|TRBD2
CASSLFAGGPRNEQFF
TGTGCCAGCAGCTTGTTCGCGGGAGGGCCTCGGAATGAGCAGTTCTTC
>15|TRBV7-2|TRBJ1-1|-|TRBD1
CASSLADRVATEAFF
TGTGCCAGCAGCTTAGCGGACAGGGTCGCGACTGAAGCTTTCTTT
>15|TRBV5-1|TRBJ2-2|-|TRBD1
CASGLTGEIGGELFF
TGCGCCAGCGGGCTGACAGGGGAAATTGGCGGGGAGCTGTTTTTT
>15|TRBV28|TRBJ1-2|-|TRBD1
CASRLGQGINYGYTF
TGTGCCAGCAGACTGGGACAGGGGATTAACTATGGCTACACCTTC
>16|TRBV10-1|TRBJ1-6|-|-
CASIEGGRSYNSPLHF
TGCGCCAGCATAGAGGGCGGAAGATCCTATAATTCACCCCTCCACTTT
>15|TRBV11-3|TRBJ1-2|-|-
CASSPGTGEKNGYTF
TGTGCCAGCAGCCCCGGGACTGGGGAAAAGAATGGCTACACCTTC
>12|TRBV19|TRBJ1-1|-|-
CASSYMNTEAFF
TGTGCCAGTAGTTACATGAACACTGAAGCTTTCTTT
>14|TRBV19|TRBJ1-6|-|TRBD1
CASSRDRGNSPLHF
TGTGCCAGTAGTCGGGACAGGGGTAATTCACCCCTCCACTTT
>16|TRBV6-5|TRBJ1-2|-|-
CASSYITGDRPYVYTF
TGTGCCAGCAGTTACATCACGGGGGACCGCCCCTATGTCTACACCTTC
>16|TRBV4-1|TRBJ1-2|once|-
CASSQDSGTANYGYTF
TGCGCCAGCAGCCAAGACTCAGGGACTGCTAACTATGGCTACACCTTC
>15|TRBV7-9|TRBJ2-1|-|TRBD1
CASSLKGQGGGEQFF
TGTGCCAGCAGCTTAAAGGGACAGGGAGGAGGGGAGCAGTTCTTC
>16|TRBV29-1|TRBJ2-5|-|TRBD1
CSVVHRLDRGVETQYF
TGCAGCGTTGTGCACCGACTGGACAGGGGCGTAGAGACCCAGTACTTC
>13|TRBV6-1|TRBJ1-2|-|TRBD1
CASSRPGGYGYTF
TGTGCCAGCAGCAGACCAGGGGGCTATGGCTACACCTTC
>18|TRBV4-1|TRBJ1-6|once|TRBD1
CASSQKDSGQTYNSPLHF
TGCGCCAGCAGCCAGAAAGACTCGGGACAGACTTATAATTCACCCCTCCACTTT
>16|TRBV2|TRBJ1-1|-|-
CASSVASARANTEAFF
TGTGCCAGCAGTGTAGCTTCCGCCCGCGCGAACACTGAAGCTTTCTTT
>15|TRBV25-1|TRBJ2-2|-|TRBD1
CASSVTPGGSGELFF
TGTGCCAGCAGTGTCACGCCAGGGGGTTCAGGGGAGCTGTTTTTT